The T cell receptor (beta chain) under discussion was sequenced for a study of cytomegalovirus exposure and HLA in healthy donors. General observations from the study: Investigators reported 150 to 200 TCR beta chains as tied to cytomegalovirus. Per a later analysis, 18,000 or so TCR beta sequences showed association with HLA alleles at 0.05 false discovery rate. As immune exposure information, only CMV serostatus was available.

PCR employed 60 Vbeta and 13 Jbeta primers. Using immunoSEQ multiplex PCR, the repertoire was profiled, and TCRdb retains in-frame clones only, with some absent. This table has 100,000 or so clones, around 81% appearing once. As for this clone: Its matching antigen is unknown.

The CDR3 has 13 amino acids. Trimming removed 1 base from V and 7 bases from J; junction bases left unmatched: 1. Germline CDR1 SGHNT, CDR2 YENEEA. Sample: PBMCs. The chain joins TRBV11-3 to TRBJ2-1; 7 positions match TRBD1. This clonotype originated in a middle-aged man in good health and CMV-seropositive. CDR3 in DNA: TGTGCCAGCAGCTTAGGACAGGGAAATGAGCAGTTCTTC. Encoded protein: CASSLGQGNEQFF. The full variable domain, its missing parts supplied by reference TRBV11-3 and TRBJ2-1, is EAGVVQSPRYKIIEKKQPVAFWCNPISGHNTLYWYLQNLGQGPELLIRYENEEAVDDSQLPKDRFSAERLKGVDSTLKIQPAELGDSAVYLCASSLGQGNEQFFGPGTRLTVL.